Each of the 28 T cell receptor beta chains below was sequenced from the same sample in a study of beta chain features in type 1 diabetes. General study results and limits: Among all four CD4+ subsets, Type 1 diabetes patients had TCRB CDR3s that were moderately but significantly shorter.

Expressed TCRB transcripts got sequenced, as all isolated RNA was reverse transcribed. Data came from immunoSEQ multiplex PCR; TCRdb stores just in-frame clones and leaves some out. The table records roughly 180,000 clones, almost 8% of them present only once. Antigens of these TCRs are unknown. Sequences were obtained from central memory CD4+ T cells from blood. The origin of the receptors is a man between 18 and 29 years old with type 1 diabetes.

The CDR3 is CASSYSPGSYEQYF. CDR3 coding DNA: TGTGCCAGCAGTTACTCACCCGGCTCCTACGAGCAGTACTTC. V and J are TRBV6-5 and TRBJ2-7; D gene unclear. Trimming stripped 0 bases from V and 0 bases from J, with 6 bases between. CDR3 size: 14 residues. The germline gives CDR1 MNHEY, CDR2 SVGAGI.

This clone was seen many times. The chain links TRBV6-6 to TRBJ2-1; D might be TRBD1 (5 bases). The length of the CDR3 is 15 residues. Germline CDR1 and CDR2: MNHNY and SVGAGI (reference sequence). V was cut by 5 bases and J by 8 bases, with 19 bases left in between. CDR3: CASSPQTALWDEQFF. Here the CDR3 DNA reads TGTGCCAGCAGTCCCCAGACAGCTCTTTGGGATGAGCAGTTCTTC.

This clone was observed a handful of times. The V gene is TRBV5-4, the J gene TRBJ1-2, with D perhaps TRBD1 (6 bases). The V gene lost 4 bases and the J gene lost 0 bases, with 7 bases spanning the gap. The CDR3 extends over 13 amino acids. Germline-derived CDR1 and CDR2 are SGHNT and YYREEE (reference sequence). CDR3 protein: CASSGQTNYGYTF. The CDR3 DNA reads TGTGCCAGCAGCGGACAGACTAACTATGGCTACACCTTC.

This rearrangement joins TRBV5-5 to TRBJ1-5, with D possibly matching TRBD1 (5 bases). The CDR3 consists of 16 residues. Per the germline V gene, CDR1 is SGHKS and CDR2 is YYEKEE (reference sequence). V shed 0 bases and J shed 3 bases, with 13 bases lying between them. For the CDR3, the DNA is TGTGCCAGCAGCTTGGCCGCAGGCGGGGCCAATCAGCCCCAGCATTTT. Amino acids: CASSLAAGGANQPQHF.

This clone was observed a few times. The chain employs TRBV7-9 and TRBJ1-4; 12 bases agree with TRBD1. Unmatched junction bases numbered 2, after V lost 6 bases and J lost 6 bases. The CDR3 covers 14 residues. Germline values: CDR1 SEHNR, CDR2 FQNEAQ (reference sequence). CDR3 loop: CASRGQGAYEKLFF. CDR3 sequence (DNA): TGTGCCAGCAGGGGACAGGGGGCTTATGAAAAACTGTTTTTT.

The rearrangement uses TRBV5-6 and TRBJ2-7, with TRBD2 as a possible D gene (5 bases). From germline, CDR1 is SGHDT and CDR2 YYEEEE. The CDR3 sequence is 13 residues long. Trimming left V 5 bases short and J 2 bases short, with 11 bases between. The CDR3 DNA reads as TGTGCCAGCAGTGACTATCGGGCCTACGAGCAGTACTTC. Its protein is CASSDYRAYEQYF.

This clone came up a few times. V usage is TRBV30 and J usage is TRBJ2-5; weak D call: TRBD1 (6 bases). The CDR3 is 13 residues long. Germline V gene lookup returns CDR1 GTSNPN and CDR2 SVGIG (reference sequence). V lost 0 bases and J lost 6, with 11 bases in between. CDR3 amino acids: CAWSVHRAKTQYF. CDR3 bases: TGTGCCTGGAGTGTACACAGGGCAAAGACCCAGTACTTC.

This clone was observed a handful of times. The rearrangement uses TRBV9 and TRBJ1-2; 9 bases agree with TRBD1. The CDR3 covers 14 residues. Germline-derived CDR1 and CDR2 are SGDLS and YYNGEE. With 3 bases clipped from V and 0 bases from J, the junction kept 0 bases outside the gene matches. The CDR3 DNA sequence: TGTGCCAGCAGCGGGGACAGGGCTAACTATGGCTACACCTTC. Its translation is CASSGDRANYGYTF. Full variable domain (remainder filled in from reference TRBV9 and TRBJ1-2): DSGVTQTPKHLITATGQRVTLRCSPRSGDLSVYWYQQSLDQGLQFLIQYYNGEERAKGNILERFSAQQFPDLHSELNLSSLELGDSALYFCASSGDRANYGYTFGSGTRLTVV.

The table lists this clone with a few counts. The CDR3 protein is CASSRDLIGEQYF. CDR3 DNA sequence: TGTGCCAGCTCTCGAGACTTAATTGGCGAGCAGTACTTC. The chain recombines TRBV18 with TRBJ2-7; D call uncertain. Per germline, CDR1 KGHSH and CDR2 LQKENI. This CDR3 is 13 amino acids long. V was clipped by 6 bases and J by 6 bases, with 15 bases between them.

Only a few counts were recorded for this clone. The gene calls are TRBV6-6 and TRBJ1-1; 7 bases map to TRBD1. The CDR3 is 15 amino acids. Germline loops: CDR1 MNHNY, CDR2 SVGAGI (reference sequence). J was trimmed by 1 base and V by 4 bases; bases with no gene match: 6. The CDR3 loop is CASSFQQGSNTEAFF. The CDR3 DNA is TGTGCCAGCAGTTTCCAACAGGGGTCGAACACTGAAGCTTTCTTT.

This clone was observed a few times. The chain recombines TRBV5-1 with TRBJ2-1, with 8 nucleotides matching TRBD2. Trimming took 7 bases from V and 4 from J; bases not matched to a gene: 4. The CDR3 covers 13 residues. Germline assignment: CDR1 SGHRS and CDR2 YFSETQ. CDR3 region: CASGSGEYNEQFF. The CDR3 region has the DNA TGCGCCAGCGGTAGCGGGGAATACAATGAGCAGTTCTTC.

The CDR3 sequence: CASSQGGPGQGQYF. The CDR3 DNA reads as TGCGCCAGCAGCCAAGGAGGTCCCGGACAGGGGCAGTATTTT. The chain couples TRBV4-3 to TRBJ2-3; 8 bases match TRBD1. V lost 1 base, J lost 11 bases, and 8 bases stayed unmatched. Germline values: CDR1 LGHNA, CDR2 YSLEER. The CDR3 is made up of 14 amino acids.

The chain couples TRBV6-5 to TRBJ2-3; 10 nucleotides align to TRBD2. V was clipped by 5 bases and J by 2 bases; unmatched bases: 4. The CDR3 length is 15 residues. CDR1 is MNHEY and CDR2 is SVGAGI in the germline V gene. The CDR3 spells CASSQGLADTDTQYF. CDR3 in DNA: TGTGCCAGCAGTCAAGGACTAGCGGACACAGATACGCAGTATTTT.

The table lists this clone with many counts. The chain carries TRBV4-2 and TRBJ2-7, with 9 bases lining up with TRBD2. Germline assignment: CDR1 LGHNA and CDR2 YNFKEQ. The junction had 6 bases not matched to a gene; V was cut back by 0 bases and J by 3 bases. CDR3 length equals 16 residues. CDR3 in amino acids: CASSQDDSGSYYEQYF. In DNA, the CDR3 is TGTGCCAGCAGCCAAGATGATAGCGGGAGCTACTACGAGCAGTACTTC.

The chain joins TRBV21-1 to TRBJ2-1; the D call in the table, TRBD2, was not verified against the DNA. TRBV21-1 is assigned pseudogene status. CDR3 length: 18 residues. The CDR3 region has the DNA TGTGCCAGCAGCAAGTGGACGAGACTAGCGGGAGTCGTCAATGAGCAGTTCTTC. It encodes CASSKWTRLAGVVNEQFF.

This clone was counted only a few times. The CDR3 is CASSVGGTVADTQYF. For the CDR3, the DNA is TGTGCCAGCAGCGTAGGTGGGACAGTCGCAGATACGCAGTATTTT. J is TRBJ2-3 and V is TRBV9; 7 bases are shared with TRBD1. The CDR3 runs to 15 residues. V lost 0 bases, J lost 4 bases, and 5 bases stayed unmatched. The germline V gene has CDR1 SGDLS and CDR2 YYNGEE.

This clone was recorded only once. Relative to the germline gene, one junction end is altered; a read error may explain this. The V gene is TRBV30, the J gene TRBJ2-4; TRBD2 aligns across 10 bases. The CDR3 extends over 14 amino acids. Germline V gene lookup returns CDR1 GTSNPN and CDR2 SVGIG (reference sequence). The CDR3 coding sequence is TGTACCTGGCGCGAGACTAGCGGGTCAGACATTCAGTACTTC. This codes for CTWRETSGSDIQYF.

The genes are TRBV5-1 and TRBJ1-1; TRBD1 matches at 11 bases. The germline V gene encodes CDR1 SGHRS and CDR2 YFSETQ. The CDR3 spans 16 residues. J was trimmed by 3 bases and V by 8 bases; bases with no gene match: 12. Here the CDR3 reads CASGGGQGALDTEAFF. DNA of the CDR3: TGCGCCAGTGGAGGAGGACAGGGGGCCTTGGACACTGAAGCTTTCTTT. Complete variable domain (other parts from reference TRBV5-1 and TRBJ1-1): KAGVTQTPRYLIKTRGQQVTLSCSPISGHRSVSWYQQTPGQGLQFLFEYFSETQRNKGNFPGRFSGRQFSNSRSEMNVSTLELGDSALYLCASGGGQGALDTEAFFGQGTRLTVV.

V gene TRBV7-2 combines with J gene TRBJ1-5; perhaps TRBD1 as D (5 bases). Germline V gene lookup returns CDR1 SGHTA and CDR2 FQGNSA. Trimming took 1 base from V and 4 from J, leaving 11 bases between them. The CDR3 is made up of 15 amino acids. Here the CDR3 DNA reads TGTGCCAGCAGCTTAGTCGACAGCCTAAATCAGCCCCAGCATTTT. Protein: CASSLVDSLNQPQHF.

This clone was recorded a few times. The genes are TRBV19 and TRBJ1-2; D remains ambiguous. The germline V gene encodes CDR1 LNHDA and CDR2 SQIVND (reference sequence). The ends were cut back, 5 bases at V and 8 bases at J, with 18 bases in the middle. The CDR3 totals 14 residues. CDR3 in DNA: TGTGCCAGTAGTCCTGTCGGGGTAGTGGGCGGCTACACCTTC. It codes for CASSPVGVVGGYTF.

This clone was counted only a few times. The chain combines TRBV4-2 with TRBJ2-5, with D perhaps TRBD2 (6 bases). The CDR3 is made up of 15 amino acids. Trimming removed 0 bases at V and 13 bases at J, with 21 bases between. Per germline, CDR1 LGHNA and CDR2 YNFKEQ. The CDR3 bases are TGTGCCAGCAGCCAAGAAGCCGGGAGTACCCCGCCCGGGTACTTC. Its protein is CASSQEAGSTPPGYF.

The chain links TRBV2 to TRBJ2-1, with 14 nucleotides matching TRBD2. This CDR3 is built from 15 residues. From germline, CDR1 is SNHLY and CDR2 FYNNEI. The V gene end was trimmed by 6 bases and the J gene end by 9 bases; junction bases not matched to a gene: 7. The CDR3 protein is CASSVTSGRGGEQFF. For the CDR3, the DNA is TGTGCCAGCAGCGTGACTAGCGGGAGGGGCGGTGAGCAGTTCTTC.

The chain has TRBV19 and TRBJ2-5; 10 bases align to TRBD1. V gave up 5 bases and J gave up 3 bases; unmatched junction bases: 6. The CDR3 totals 15 residues. Germline loops: CDR1 LNHDA, CDR2 SQIVND (reference sequence). The CDR3 nucleotides read TGTGCCAGTAGTGGGGGGGGGACAGGGGAAGAGACCCAGTACTTC. Protein: CASSGGGTGEETQYF.

J is TRBJ2-6 and V is TRBV19; D is perhaps TRBD1 (5 bases). The CDR3 runs to 15 residues. Germline-derived CDR1 and CDR2 are LNHDA and SQIVND (reference sequence). V shed 7 bases and J shed 2 bases, with 12 bases lying between them. CDR3 sequence (DNA): TGTGCCAGTACCACAGGAGTCACTGGGGCCAACGTCCTGACTTTC. It encodes CASTTGVTGANVLTF.

A few counts support this clone. The chain recombines TRBV6-5 with TRBJ1-2; D perhaps matches TRBD1 (5 bases). Germline CDR1 MNHEY, CDR2 SVGAGI. The CDR3 covers 13 residues. Trimming took 6 bases from V and 4 from J, leaving 12 bases between them. The CDR3 DNA sequence: TGTGCCAGCAGCCCTCAGGGAAGCTATGGCTACACCTTC. Protein: CASSPQGSYGYTF.

V is TRBV5-6 and J is TRBJ2-3; D unclear. The CDR3 sequence is 14 residues long. Germline CDR1 SGHDT, CDR2 YYEEEE. Trimming stripped 1 base from V and 4 bases from J, with 10 bases between. CDR3 in DNA: TGTGCCAGCAGCTTGAGCCTGCCCCCAGATACGCAGTATTTT. Translated, it gives CASSLSLPPDTQYF. The whole variable domain, remainder taken from reference TRBV5-6 and TRBJ2-3, is DAGVTQSPTHLIKTRGQQVTLRCSPKSGHDTVSWYQQALGQGPQFIFQYYEEEERQRGNFPDRFSGHQFPNYSSELNVNALLLGDSALYLCASSLSLPPDTQYFGPGTRLTVL.

There are many counts of this clone. This sequence joins TRBV29-1 and TRBJ2-2; D perhaps matches TRBD2 (7 bases). From germline, CDR1 is SQVTM and CDR2 ANQGSEA. V lost 3 bases, J lost 4 bases, and 12 bases lay in between. This CDR3 has 14 amino acids. The CDR3 DNA reads as TGCAGCGTTGAGGGGGGGCTTGGCACCGGGGAGCTGTTTTTT. Encoded protein: CSVEGGLGTGELFF.

The chain carries TRBV15 and TRBJ1-6; D is possibly TRBD1 (5 bases). The CDR3 is 17 amino acids. CDR1 and CDR2 from the germline V gene are LNHNV and YYDKDF (reference sequence). The V gene lost 0 bases and the J gene lost 3 bases, with 12 bases spanning the gap. The CDR3 bases are TGTGCCACCAGCAGAGATATTGCAGGGAACTATAATTCACCCCTCCACTTT. Encoded protein: CATSRDIAGNYNSPLHF.